These 20 T cell receptor beta chains originate from one sample sequenced in a study of beta chain features in type 1 diabetes. Expressed TCRB transcripts got sequenced, as all isolated RNA was reverse transcribed. Sequenced by immunoSEQ multiplex PCR; TCRdb stores in-frame clones only, minus some. The data contain under 250,000 clones, roughly 11% of them singletons. Sequences were obtained from central memory CD4+ T cells from blood. The receptors here all came from a man aged 18 to 29 in good health.

This clone was seen more than once but under ten times. This chain joins TRBV10-3 and TRBJ1-1; perhaps TRBD1 as D (6 bases). The germline CDR1 and CDR2 sequences are ENHRY and SYGVKD. The germline V and J ends were trimmed by 9 bases and 1 base, with 15 bases remaining between them. This CDR3 comprises 14 residues. The CDR3 spells CAIRGPGANTEAFF. The CDR3 DNA reads as TGTGCCATTAGGGGCCCGGGGGCGAACACTGAAGCTTTCTTT.

Many counts were recorded for this clone. The rearrangement uses TRBV29-1 and TRBJ1-3; D gene uncertain. Between the trimmed V and J ends, which lost 2 bases and 0 bases, there was a span of 2 bases. Germline V gene data show CDR1 as SQVTM and CDR2 as ANQGSEA. This CDR3 has 12 residues. The CDR3 DNA follows: TGCAGCGTTGAAAACTCTGGAAACACCATATATTTT. Translating gives CSVENSGNTIYF.

The chain carries TRBV14 and TRBJ1-2; 9 positions agree with TRBD1. This CDR3 spans 15 amino acids. Germline CDR1 reads SGHDN; CDR2 reads FVKESK. V gave up 4 bases and J gave up 6 bases; unmatched junction bases: 9. DNA for the CDR3: TGTGCCAGCAGCCGTAACAGGGGGCGCCGTAATGGCTACACCTTC. Translated: CASSRNRGRRNGYTF.

This clone was observed many times. The chain carries TRBV5-6 and TRBJ2-1, with TRBD2 matching over 7 bases. J gave up 3 bases and V 3 bases, and 9 bases lay outside the gene matches. CDR1 and CDR2 from the germline V gene are SGHDT and YYEEEE. The CDR3 spans 16 residues. The CDR3 nucleotides read TGTGCCAGCAGCTCCCAGCTAGCGGATTACTACAATGAGCAGTTCTTC. It is translated as CASSSQLADYYNEQFF.

This clone was observed a few times. The chain employs TRBV30 and TRBJ1-2; 7 nucleotides line up with TRBD1. Losses at the gene ends were 2 bases for V and 5 bases for J; bases not matched to a gene: 2. Germline V gene lookup returns CDR1 GTSNPN and CDR2 SVGIG (reference sequence). The CDR3 consists of 12 residues. CDR3 DNA: TGTGCCTGGAGTCAGGGGGGATATGGCTACACCTTC. Translated: CAWSQGGYGYTF. The complete variable domain, with remaining parts taken from reference TRBV30 and TRBJ1-2, reads SQTIHQWPATLVQPVGSPLSLECTVEGTSNPNLYWYRQAAGRGLQLLFYSVGIGQISSEVPQNLSASRPQDRQFILSSKKLLLSDSGFYLCAWSQGGYGYTFGSGTRLTVV.

This chain connects TRBV2 to TRBJ2-2; D remains ambiguous. Germline CDR1 is SNHLY and CDR2 is FYNNEI. CDR3 length: 15 amino acids. Deletions cut 3 bases from V and 6 bases from J, with 14 bases between. The CDR3 DNA sequence: TGTGCCAGCAGTGATCCGGCCGCCCTCGCCGGGGAGCTGTTTTTT. It specifies CASSDPAALAGELFF. Full variable domain (rest looked up from reference TRBV2 and TRBJ2-2): EPEVTQTPSHQVTQMGQEVILRCVPISNHLYFYWYRQILGQKVEFLVSFYNNEISEKSEIFDDQFSVERPDGSNFTLKIRSTKLEDSAMYFCASSDPAALAGELFFGEGSRLTVL.

V is TRBV15 and J is TRBJ2-7; no reliable D call. CDR1 is LNHNV and CDR2 is YYDKDF in the germline V gene (reference sequence). Deletions cut 0 bases from V and 6 bases from J, with 9 bases between. The CDR3 covers 13 residues. CDR3 sequence: CATSRDLEGEQYF. The CDR3 bases are TGTGCCACCAGCAGAGATCTGGAAGGCGAGCAGTACTTC.

This clone occurred a few times. The CDR3 sequence is CASSRTGGSQPQHF. The CDR3 DNA follows: TGTGCCAGCAGTAGGACAGGAGGAAGTCAGCCCCAGCATTTT. J is TRBJ1-5 and V is TRBV2; 7 positions match TRBD1. CDR1 is SNHLY and CDR2 is FYNNEI in the germline V gene. V shed 5 bases and J 6 bases; nucleotides not matched to a gene: 7. The CDR3 is made up of 14 amino acids.

Only a few counts were recorded for this clone. This chain joins TRBV18 and TRBJ2-2; no clear D. Trimming left V 1 base short and J 3 bases short, with 9 bases between. The CDR3 extends over 15 amino acids. The V gene's germline CDR1 is KGHSH and CDR2 LQKENI. The CDR3 sequence: CASSPRKEYTGELFF. The CDR3 DNA is TGTGCCAGCTCACCACGGAAGGAGTACACCGGGGAGCTGTTTTTT. Filled out from reference TRBV18 and TRBJ2-2, the complete variable domain reads NAGVMQNPRHLVRRRGQEARLRCSPMKGHSHVYWYRQLPEEGLKFMVYLQKENIIDESGMPKERFSAEFPKEGPSILRIQQVVRGDSAAYFCASSPRKEYTGELFFGEGSRLTVL.

This clone appeared a few times. For the CDR3, the DNA is TGTGCCAGCAGATCAGGGATTGCGGAGACCCAGTACTTC. Amino acid sequence: CASRSGIAETQYF. The genes are TRBV5-6 and TRBJ2-5; D is possibly TRBD1 (5 bases). The germline CDR1 and CDR2 sequences are SGHDT and YYEEEE. The CDR3 spans 13 residues. Trimming removed 5 bases at V and 5 bases at J, with 13 bases between. Using reference TRBV5-6 and TRBJ2-5 for the parts outside the CDR3, the full variable domain is DAGVTQSPTHLIKTRGQQVTLRCSPKSGHDTVSWYQQALGQGPQFIFQYYEEEERQRGNFPDRFSGHQFPNYSSELNVNALLLGDSALYLCASRSGIAETQYFGPGTRLLVL.

The genes are TRBV5-3 and TRBJ2-1; TRBD1 aligns across 7 bases. TRBV5-3 is an open reading frame, and its role is uncertain. The V segment lost 1 base and the J segment 6 bases; nucleotides outside the gene matches: 4. This CDR3 has 14 amino acids. This chain's CDR3 is CARSLKTGRNEQFF. The CDR3 bases are TGTGCCAGAAGCTTGAAGACAGGGCGCAATGAGCAGTTCTTC.

The chain is built from TRBV5-1 and TRBJ2-1; the D call may be TRBD1 or TRBD2 (7 bases each). Trimming removed 3 bases from V and 0 bases from J, with 22 bases in between. The V gene's germline CDR1 is SGHRS and CDR2 YFSETQ. This CDR3 has 19 amino acids. The CDR3 bases are TGCGCCAGCAGCTCGATTCAGGGGGGGAGCCCGAGCTCCTACAATGAGCAGTTCTTC. Amino acid sequence: CASSSIQGGSPSSYNEQFF.

This clone was seen only a few times. CDR3 region: CASSVGGTSGVETQYF. In nucleotides, the CDR3 is TGTGCCAGCAGCGTAGGCGGGACTAGCGGGGTGGAGACCCAGTACTTC. The chain carries TRBV9 and TRBJ2-5, with 13 bases identical to TRBD2. CDR1 and CDR2 from the germline V gene are SGDLS and YYNGEE. The trim removed 0 bases at V and 5 bases at J, leaving 4 bases unmatched. The CDR3 length is 16 residues.

The sample holds a few counts of this clone. The gene calls are TRBV18 and TRBJ2-1; possible D gene TRBD2, 5 bases. V lost 3 bases and J 5 bases, leaving 11 bases between the germline ends. CDR3 length: 14 amino acids. CDR1 is KGHSH and CDR2 is LQKENI in the germline V gene. In nucleotides, the CDR3 is TGTGCCAGCTCACCCGGAAGCGGCCACAATGAGCAGTTCTTC. This gives the protein CASSPGSGHNEQFF.

There are a few counts of this clone. The chain employs TRBV5-8 and TRBJ2-7, with 12 positions matching TRBD2. This CDR3 comprises 14 residues. The V gene's germline CDR1 is SGHTS and CDR2 YDEGEE. After removal of 4 bases from V and 3 bases from J, the junction contained 2 bases not matched to a gene. The CDR3 region is CASSRTSGIYEQYF. In nucleotides, the CDR3 is TGTGCCAGCAGCAGGACTAGCGGGATCTACGAGCAGTACTTC.

This chain connects TRBV29-1 to TRBJ1-1; D is perhaps TRBD1 (6 bases). Trimming took 6 bases from V and 1 from J, leaving 15 bases between them. The CDR3 length is 14 residues. Germline CDR1 SQVTM, CDR2 ANQGSEA. The CDR3 spells CSVTPGARNTEAFF. As DNA, the CDR3 is TGCAGCGTAACGCCAGGGGCCAGGAACACTGAAGCTTTCTTT. The full variable domain, its missing parts supplied by reference TRBV29-1 and TRBJ1-1, is SAVISQKPSRDICQRGTSLTIQCQVDSQVTMMFWYRQQPGQSLTLIATANQGSEATYESGFVIDKFPISRPNLTFSTLTVSNMSPEDSSIYLCSVTPGARNTEAFFGQGTRLTVV.

The CDR3 protein is CASSARGGSYNEQFF. The CDR3 DNA reads as TGTGCCAGCAGTGCTAGGGGGGGTTCCTACAATGAGCAGTTCTTC. The V and J genes are TRBV25-1 and TRBJ2-1; TRBD2 is a possible D gene (7 bases). V lost 4 bases to trimming and J lost 1 base, with 11 bases between them. This CDR3 spans 15 amino acids. CDR1 is MGHDK, CDR2 SYGVNS, per germline.

The gene calls are TRBV7-9 and TRBJ1-1; D gene ambiguous. V gave up 2 bases and J gave up 4 bases, with 2 bases separating them. The germline gives CDR1 SEHNR, CDR2 FQNEAQ (reference sequence). The CDR3 is 11 amino acids. CDR3 bases: TGTGCCAGCAGCTTACTCACTGAAGCTTTCTTT. This sequence encodes CASSLLTEAFF.

The chain combines TRBV5-1 with TRBJ2-3; no clear D. The germline V gene has CDR1 SGHRS and CDR2 YFSETQ. Between the trimmed V and J ends, which lost 0 bases and 2 bases, there was a span of 4 bases. The CDR3 is made up of 13 amino acids. CDR3 nucleotide sequence: TGCGCCAGCAGCTTGGGGGCCACAGATACGCAGTATTTT. This gives the protein CASSLGATDTQYF.

This chain connects TRBV10-3 to TRBJ2-7, with no clear D. CDR1 ENHRY and CDR2 SYGVKD come from the germline V gene. The V end lost 0 bases, the J end lost 4 bases, and 4 bases lay between the germline ends. This CDR3 spans 12 amino acids. The CDR3 DNA reads as TGTGCCATCAGTGAGTCAAGGTACGAGCAGTACTTC. Protein sequence: CAISESRYEQYF.